These T cell receptor beta chains were read from a single sample in a study of blood T cell repertoires in COVID-19. The table came from immunoSEQ multiplex PCR; TCRdb's copy has only in-frame clones and leaves some out. This sample carries around 300,000 clones, under 90% of them seen once, and the ten largest clones take roughly 2.1%. The sequencing sample was made of peripheral blood. These TCRs come from a man aged 45-60 years with acute or convalescent COVID-19. CDR3s include the opening cysteine and the closing phenylalanine or tryptophan. A D gene is named only where the DNA matches it firmly. Size is omitted from some rows. Given values are once, few, many or a class for expanded clones.

TRBV29-1,-,-,TRBJ1-1,CSVGGGLLESEAFF,TGCAGCGTTGGGGGGGGCCTATTGGAATCTGAAGCTTTCTTT
TRBV10-3,-,-,TRBJ2-7,CAIGAGTASYEQYF,TGTGCCATCGGGGCGGGGACAGCCTCCTACGAGCAGTACTTC
TRBV6-5,-,-,TRBJ1-2,CASSPTNYGYTF,TGTGCCAGCAGTCCAACTAACTATGGCTACACCTTC
TRBV7-9,TRBD1,few,TRBJ1-3,CANDRVGNTIYF,TGTGCCAACGACAGGGTGGGGAACACCATATATTTT
TRBV3-1/TRBV3-2,-,-,TRBJ2-7,CASSRDWGEQYF,TGTGCCAGCAGCCGGGACTGGGGCGAGCAGTACTTC
TRBV7-8,-,-,TRBJ1-1,CASSLAGLEAFF,TGTGCCAGCAGCTTAGCGGGACTAGAAGCTTTCTTT
TRBV6-6,TRBD1,-,TRBJ1-6,CGTQGQGLSPLHF,TGTGGCACCCAGGGACAGGGGCTTTCGCCCCTCCACTTT
TRBV4-1,-,-,TRBJ1-2,CASSQEFRVYGYTF,TGCGCCAGCAGCCAAGAGTTCAGGGTCTATGGCTACACCTTC
TRBV10-3,-,-,TRBJ1-5,CAISESPGRTGEPQHF,TGTGCCATCAGTGAGTCCCCAGGTCGGACGGGGGAGCCCCAGCATTTT
TRBV7-8,TRBD2,-,TRBJ2-5,CASSFAGGGETQYF,TGTGCCAGCAGCTTTGCGGGGGGAGGGGAGACCCAGTACTTC
TRBV18,TRBD1,-,TRBJ1-2,CASSPLQGVPGYGYTF,TGTGCCAGCTCACCGTTACAGGGGGTGCCAGGCTATGGCTACACCTTC
TRBV4-1,TRBD2,-,TRBJ2-7,CASSLSSSGGPHEQYF,TGCGCCAGCAGCCTCTCCAGTAGCGGGGGGCCCCACGAGCAGTACTTC
TRBV5-5,TRBD1,-,TRBJ1-2,CASSPEAGQGGGYTF,TGTGCCAGCAGCCCCGAGGCGGGACAGGGAGGTGGCTACACCTTC
TRBV2,-,-,TRBJ1-1,CASSREDTEAFF,TGTGCCAGCAGCAGGGAGGACACTGAAGCTTTCTTT
TRBV4-1,-,-,TRBJ1-4,CASSQEREGRLFF,TGCGCCAGCAGCCAAGAGAGGGAGGGTCGACTGTTTTTT
TRBV10-1,TRBD1,once,TRBJ2-5,CASSVDQGDQETQYF,TGCGCCAGCAGTGTTGATCAGGGGGACCAAGAGACCCAGTACTTC
TRBV7-2,-,-,TRBJ1-4,CASSFRGVGIGEKLFF,TGTGCCAGCAGCTTTCGGGGGGTGGGCATTGGGGAAAAACTGTTTTTT
TRBV12-3/TRBV12-4,-,few,TRBJ1-5,CASSFAGYQPQHF,TGTGCCAGCAGTTTTGCAGGTTACCAGCCCCAGCATTTT
TRBV5-3,TRBD2,-,TRBJ2-7,CARSLGGREGEQYF,TGTGCCAGAAGCTTGGGGGGCCGGGAGGGCGAGCAGTACTTC
TRBV6-6,TRBD2,-,TRBJ2-2,CASRTQRGGGTGELFF,TGTGCCAGCAGAACTCAGCGGGGGGGCGGCACCGGGGAGCTGTTTTTT
TRBV18,TRBD1,-,TRBJ2-2,CASSASAGTGTNTGELFF,TGTGCCAGCTCAGCGTCAGCCGGGACAGGGACGAACACCGGGGAGCTGTTTTTT
TRBV6-6,-,-,TRBJ1-1,CASSRGTSGEAFF,TGTGCCAGCAGCCGCGGGACCTCCGGTGAAGCTTTCTTT
TRBV18,-,-,TRBJ1-4,CASSLRGLANEKLFF,TGTGCCAGCTCACTCAGGGGCCTGGCTAATGAAAAACTGTTTTTT
TRBV6-6,-,-,TRBJ2-7,CASSYSESEQYF,TGTGCCAGCAGTTACTCGGAGTCCGAGCAGTACTTC
TRBV28,-,-,TRBJ2-3,CASMGWRFTDTQYF,TGTGCCAGCATGGGGTGGAGGTTTACAGATACGCAGTATTTT
TRBV4-2,-,once,TRBJ2-7,CASSQDWPGTYEQYF,TGTGCCAGCAGCCAAGATTGGCCGGGGACCTACGAGCAGTACTTC
TRBV10-1,-,-,TRBJ2-1,CASSEGGVRNEQFF,TGCGCCAGCAGTGAGGGCGGGGTGAGGAATGAGCAGTTCTTC
TRBV2,-,-,TRBJ2-4,CASSEAIRGGLAKNIQYF,TGTGCCAGCAGTGAAGCCATACGCGGGGGCCTAGCCAAAAACATTCAGTACTTC
TRBV2,-,-,TRBJ1-2,CASSGMGADYGYTF,TGTGCCAGCAGCGGTATGGGGGCGGACTATGGCTACACCTTC
TRBV18,TRBD1,-,TRBJ1-6,CASSPNPGTANSPLHF,TGTGCCAGCTCACCGAATCCCGGGACAGCTAATTCACCCCTCCACTTT
TRBV30,-,-,TRBJ1-2,CAWSARRASWYGYTF,TGTGCCTGGAGTGCTCGGCGGGCCTCCTGGTATGGCTACACCTTC
TRBV18,-,-,TRBJ1-2,CASSPNLDYGYTF,TGTGCCAGCTCACCAAACCTAGACTATGGCTACACCTTC
TRBV5-8,TRBD2,-,TRBJ2-5,CASSTGTSGVETQYF,TGTGCCAGCAGCACCGGGACTAGCGGGGTAGAGACCCAGTACTTC
TRBV30,-,-,TRBJ1-1,CACHWQAEAFF,TGTGCCTGCCATTGGCAGGCTGAAGCTTTCTTT
TRBV20-1,TRBD1,-,TRBJ2-7,CSASGDRESPYEQYF,TGCAGTGCTAGTGGGGACAGGGAGTCCCCCTACGAGCAGTACTTC
TRBV27,-,-,TRBJ2-3,CASSWSQRTSTDTQYF,TGTGCCAGCAGTTGGTCCCAGCGGACTAGCACAGATACGCAGTATTTT
TRBV4-1,TRBD1,-,TRBJ1-3,CASSQVDRANTIYF,TGCGCCAGCAGCCAGGTGGACAGGGCGAACACCATATATTTT
TRBV7-9,TRBD1,-,TRBJ2-7,CASSLGSQGEAYEQYF,TGTGCCAGCAGCTTAGGAAGCCAGGGGGAAGCCTACGAGCAGTACTTC
TRBV25-1,TRBD1,-,TRBJ1-2,CATVVSGGFGYTF,TGTGCCACCGTAGTTTCAGGGGGCTTTGGCTACACCTTC
TRBV19,-,-,TRBJ1-2,CASSMGAELYGYTF,TGTGCCAGTAGTATGGGGGCAGAACTCTATGGCTACACCTTC
TRBV5-8,-,-,TRBJ1-6,CASTPRRVGLNSPLHF,TGTGCCAGCACCCCGAGGAGGGTTGGGCTAAATTCACCCCTCCACTTT
TRBV3-1/TRBV3-2,-,-,TRBJ1-6,CASSQGTLTPLHF,TGTGCCAGCAGCCAAGGGACTTTGACACCCCTCCACTTT
TRBV2,-,once,TRBJ2-3,CASSTEKREVAQYF,TGTGCCAGCAGTACCGAGAAGCGAGAGGTTGCGCAGTATTTT
TRBV29-1,TRBD1,-,TRBJ2-5,CSVGQGRETQYF,TGCAGCGTGGGACAGGGACGAGAGACCCAGTACTTC